The clone carrying this T cell receptor beta chain appeared a few times. TCRdb called the RT-PCR reads again in MiXCR, with one record for every CDR3 protein. The sample yields approximately 140,000 distinct CDR3 sequences, roughly two fifths seen once. This sample was taken from a study of patients and donors after allogeneic stem cell transplantation. This clonotype was obtained from a human donor who was either an allogeneic HSCT recipient or a stem cell or donor lymphocyte infusion donor (not recorded which). It is not recorded whose cells these are; they may come from a transplant donor. The sequenced material came from blood, either unsorted or a sorted T cell fraction (not recorded which).

The CDR3 spells CASSYSLGYGSLNTEAFF. The CDR3 DNA is TGTGCCAGCAGTTACTCGCTGGGTTATGGTTCTTTGAACACTGAAGCTTTCTTT. The rearrangement links TRBV6-5 to TRBJ1-1; D unclear. CDR1 and CDR2 from the germline V gene are MNHEY and SVGAGI. The CDR3 contains 18 residues. The germline V and J ends were trimmed by 0 bases and 0 bases, with 17 bases remaining between them.